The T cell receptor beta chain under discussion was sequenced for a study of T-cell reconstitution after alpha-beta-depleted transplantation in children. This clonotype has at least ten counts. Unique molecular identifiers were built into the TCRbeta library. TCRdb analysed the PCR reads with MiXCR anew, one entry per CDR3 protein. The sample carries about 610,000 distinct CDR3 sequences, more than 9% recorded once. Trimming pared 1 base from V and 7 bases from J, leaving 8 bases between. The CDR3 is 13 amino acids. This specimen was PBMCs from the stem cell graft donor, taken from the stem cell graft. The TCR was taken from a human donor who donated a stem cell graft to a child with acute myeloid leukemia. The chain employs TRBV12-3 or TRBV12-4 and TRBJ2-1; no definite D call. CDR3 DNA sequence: TGTGCCAGCAGTTTAGGGCTAGGGAATGAGCAGTTCTTC. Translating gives CASSLGLGNEQFF.